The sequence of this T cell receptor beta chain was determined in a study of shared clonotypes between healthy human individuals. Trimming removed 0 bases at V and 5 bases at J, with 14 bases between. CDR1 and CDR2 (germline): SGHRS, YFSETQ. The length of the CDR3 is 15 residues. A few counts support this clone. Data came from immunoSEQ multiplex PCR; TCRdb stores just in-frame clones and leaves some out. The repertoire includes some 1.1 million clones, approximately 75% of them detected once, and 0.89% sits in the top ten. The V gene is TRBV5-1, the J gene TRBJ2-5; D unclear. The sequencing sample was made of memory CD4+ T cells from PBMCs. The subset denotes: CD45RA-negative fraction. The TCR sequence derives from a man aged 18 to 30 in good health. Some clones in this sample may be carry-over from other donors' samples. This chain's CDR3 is CASSLDGAPKETQYF. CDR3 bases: TGCGCCAGCAGCTTGGACGGAGCCCCGAAGGAGACCCAGTACTTC.